The T cell receptor (beta chain) described here comes from a study of CD8 T cells in ankylosing spondylitis. TCRdb itself ran the 5' RACE reads through MiXCR, one entry per CDR3 protein. The sample has about 89,000 distinct CDR3 sequences, around 26% seen once. Sequencing input: blood, either unsorted or a sorted T cell fraction (not recorded which). This receptor was taken from a male donor with ankylosing spondylitis or in good health (not recorded which).

Here the CDR3 reads CASSLWAGSNEQFF. CDR3 coding DNA: TGTGCCAGCAGCTTATGGGCTGGGAGCAATGAGCAGTTCTTC. V and J are TRBV7-3 and TRBJ2-1, with D perhaps matching TRBD2 (5 bases). Trimming removed 2 bases from V and 6 bases from J, with 11 bases in between. The V gene's germline CDR1 is SGHTA and CDR2 FQGTGA. The CDR3 covers 14 residues.